Presented here are 2 T cell receptor beta chains from one specimen sequenced in a study of vaccination and CD4 T cells after COVID-19. Their specific antigens are unknown. Specified treatment: roughly nine-day PBMC culture with coronavirus spike peptide pools or control peptides (ViraFEST assay). Sequencing of the DNA from cultured CD4+ T cells was carried out with the Oncomine TCR Beta short-read assay. TCRdb analysed the PCR reads with MiXCR anew, one entry per CDR3 protein. Among some 16,000 distinct CDR3 sequences listed, roughly half were seen once. The sequenced material came from CD4+ T cells from blood, cultured in vitro. The receptors originated from a human donor who had recovered from COVID-19.

This clonotype was detected a few times. The chain carries TRBV10-1 and TRBJ2-2; 8 nucleotides match TRBD1. V was pared by 1 base and J by 5 bases, with 6 bases of the junction left unmatched. CDR1 and CDR2 from the germline V gene are WNHNN and SYGVQD (reference sequence). CDR3 length: 16 residues. The CDR3 region is CASSELTGVGTGELFF. The CDR3 region has the DNA TGCGCCAGCAGTGAGTTGACAGGGGTCGGAACCGGGGAGCTGTTTTTT.

The chain links TRBV6-2 or TRBV6-3 to TRBJ1-5; 12 positions agree with TRBD1. The trim removed 5 bases at V and 0 bases at J, leaving 11 bases unmatched. This CDR3 comprises 19 residues. Germline V lookup: CDR1 MNHEY, CDR2 SVGEGT. CDR3 sequence (DNA): TGTGCCAGCAGTATCCGGGACAGGGGGCTGGGGTATAGCAATCAGCCCCAGCATTTT. As protein: CASSIRDRGLGYSNQPQHF.